This T cell receptor beta chain comes out of a study of regulatory T cells in long-lasting Graves disease. Study-level background: Those with persistent Graves' disease had received antithyroid drugs for over 5 years with positive TSH receptor antibodies.

According to the study, TCR beta libraries were built with iRepertoire HTBI primers and CDR3-region Arm-PCR. TCRdb called the multiplex PCR reads again in MiXCR, with one record for every CDR3 protein. Found here are hundreds of thousands of distinct CDR3 sequences, 25% to 30% of them singletons; the top ten hold roughly 41%. Sample time point: persistent/refractory GD, antithyroid drugs over 5 years with positive TRAb. Researchers made the TCR library from RNA that was extracted from PBMCs. By American Thyroid Association guidelines, Graves' disease was diagnosed in the cohort. With regard to this clonotype: Its antigen is unknown.

Findings and limits, study-wide: Persistent Graves' patients possessed reduced TCR diversity relative to recently diagnosed ones.

Source: peripheral blood mononuclear cells (PBMCs), taken when the disease was refractory, from a patient treated with antithyroid drugs. The sequence was obtained from a female donor with Graves disease.

CDR3 nucleotide sequence: TGTGCCAGTAGTAAGTCAAAAACTAGCGGTTACAATGAGCAGTTCTTC. Encoded protein: CASSKSKTSGYNEQFF. The V call is TRBV19, the J call TRBJ2-1; 8 bases align to TRBD2. Germline lookup yields CDR1 LNHDA and CDR2 SQIVND (reference sequence). Trimming removed 4 bases from V and 4 bases from J; junction bases left unmatched: 9. The CDR3 extends over 16 amino acids.